This passage covers 14 T cell receptor beta chains from one sample sequenced in a study of CD8+ T cells in alopecia areata (dated by TCRdb to 2017 to 2018). Receptors were amplified or captured by the immunoSEQ multiplex PCR assay. RNA was extracted from all samples and reverse transcribed into cDNA as template for TCR sequencing. TCRdb obtained this table from immuneACCESS and retained in-frame rearrangements with V and J assigned. These tables miss some clones; where compared with another copy, unresolved V genes account for less than half of the shortfall, and the remainder is unexplained. The table for this sample lists more than 85,000 clones; roughly two fifths of them were counted only once. The biggest ten clones account for 0.7% to 0.95% of the sample. Source material: CD4+ T cells sorted from blood. These receptors were obtained from a human donor with alopecia areata.

V and J are TRBV29-1 and TRBJ2-7, with D unresolved. V was trimmed by 4 bases and J by 6 bases, leaving 7 bases between them. CDR1 and CDR2 (germline): SQVTM, ANQGSEA. The CDR3 covers 10 residues. This chain's CDR3 is CSVGTPEQYF. The CDR3 coding sequence is TGCAGCGTTGGAACCCCCGAGCAGTACTTC.

V usage is TRBV29-1 and J usage is TRBJ2-5; 11 positions match TRBD2. This CDR3 contains 14 residues. Germline loops: CDR1 SQVTM, CDR2 ANQGSEA. V lost 4 bases to trimming and J lost 5 bases; unmatched junction nucleotides: 6. CDR3 DNA: TGCAGCGTTGCCCCCCGACTAGCGGGGGAGACCCAGTACTTC. This translates into CSVAPRLAGETQYF.

This chain connects TRBV28 to TRBJ2-1; possibly TRBD2 for D (7 bases). Trimming removed 6 bases from V and 8 bases from J, with 26 bases in between. This CDR3 has 17 residues. Germline CDR1 and CDR2: MDHEN and SYDVKM. The CDR3 DNA follows: TGTGCCAGCAGACCCCCGAAGGTGGGGGGCGCGGGAGATGAGCAGTTCTTC. Protein product: CASRPPKVGGAGDEQFF.

This clone was detected a few times. This chain connects TRBV18 to TRBJ1-5; D is undetermined. V dropped 3 bases and J dropped 2 bases, with 11 bases sitting between them. CDR1 and CDR2 (germline): KGHSH, LQKENI. The CDR3 has 15 amino acids. CDR3 loop: CASSPSGQGNQPQHF. The CDR3, as DNA: TGTGCCAGCTCACCGTCGGGTCAGGGCAATCAGCCCCAGCATTTT.

CDR3 sequence: CASSLAGRGQPQHF. CDR3 DNA sequence: TGTGCCAGCAGCTTAGCGGGGAGGGGTCAGCCCCAGCATTTT. The rearrangement joins TRBV7-9 to TRBJ1-5; D may be TRBD1 (5 bases). V lost 0 bases and J 6 bases, leaving 9 bases between the germline ends. Germline lookup yields CDR1 SEHNR and CDR2 FQNEAQ (reference sequence). The CDR3 is made up of 14 amino acids.

This clone was picked up a small number of times. J is TRBJ2-1 and V is TRBV4-1; D could derive from TRBD1 or TRBD2 (5 bases each). The length of the CDR3 is 18 residues. Trimming shortened V by 3 bases and J by 10 bases, and 28 bases separated the two germline ends. The V gene's germline CDR1 is MGHRA and CDR2 YSYEKL. The CDR3 coding sequence is TGCGCCAGCAGCCAGACGGGACGTTCTTCTGCCCGGCGAAGAGAGCAGTTCTTC. Amino acids: CASSQTGRSSARRREQFF.

Only one count was recorded for this clone. The chain combines TRBV6-1 with TRBJ2-4, with D maybe TRBD1 (6 bases). Germline loops: CDR1 MNHNS, CDR2 SASEGT. The CDR3 has 16 residues. The germline V and J ends were trimmed by 4 bases and 8 bases, with 21 bases remaining between them. The CDR3 here is CASSARGRDTWHIQYF. The CDR3 region has the DNA TGTGCCAGCAGTGCCCGTGGTAGGGACACGTGGCACATTCAGTACTTC.

The CDR3 reads CASSQGFSGRTRGANVLTF. The CDR3 DNA sequence: TGCGCCAGCAGCCAAGGTTTTAGCGGGAGAACTAGGGGGGCCAACGTCCTGACTTTC. The chain joins TRBV4-3 to TRBJ2-6; 9 nucleotides align to TRBD2. V dropped 1 base and J dropped 4; count of bases not matched to a gene: 11. The germline CDR1 and CDR2 sequences are LGHNA and YSLEER. CDR3 length: 19 amino acids.

V is TRBV10-3 and J is TRBJ2-1; TRBD1 matches 9 bases. Losses at the gene ends were 4 bases for V and 7 bases for J; bases not matched to a gene: 5. This CDR3 is 14 amino acids long. CDR1 and CDR2 from the germline V gene are ENHRY and SYGVKD. In DNA form, the CDR3 reads TGTGCCATCAGTGGAGGGACAGGGCTGAATGAGCAGTTCTTC. Amino acid sequence: CAISGGTGLNEQFF.

This chain uses TRBV29-1 with TRBJ1-2; TRBD1 aligns across 8 bases. Looked up from germline, CDR1 is SQVTM and CDR2 is ANQGSEA. V lost 7 bases to trimming and J lost 1 base; unmatched junction nucleotides: 5. This CDR3 has 13 amino acids. The chain's CDR3 is CSAATGGNYGYTF. The CDR3 DNA reads TGCAGCGCCGCAACAGGGGGTAACTATGGCTACACCTTC.

The V call is TRBV30, the J call TRBJ1-1; D is uncertain. The CDR3 covers 13 residues. CDR1 GTSNPN and CDR2 SVGIG come from the germline V gene (reference sequence). The ends were cut back, 0 bases at V and 7 bases at J, with 12 bases in the middle. The chain's CDR3 is CAWSVTKIGEAFF. The CDR3 DNA follows: TGTGCCTGGAGTGTAACTAAGATTGGTGAAGCTTTCTTT.

The J gene is TRBJ2-6, the V gene TRBV6-5, with D uncertain. This CDR3 has 15 residues. The germline V and J ends were trimmed by 6 bases and 0 bases, with 9 bases remaining between them. Looked up from germline, CDR1 is MNHEY and CDR2 is SVGAGI. The CDR3 sequence: CASRGGGSGANVLTF. Written as DNA, the CDR3 is TGTGCCAGCAGGGGCGGTGGCTCTGGGGCCAACGTCCTGACTTTC.

The V call is TRBV29-1, the J call TRBJ2-7; 10 nucleotides match TRBD1. This CDR3 region has 12 residues. The germline CDR1 and CDR2 sequences are SQVTM and ANQGSEA. With 3 bases clipped from V and 7 bases from J, the junction kept 3 bases outside the gene matches. As DNA, the CDR3 is TGCAGCGTTGAGTCGGGACAGGGGGAGCAGTACTTC. It is translated as CSVESGQGEQYF.

This clone was detected a few times. The V and J genes are TRBV29-1 and TRBJ2-7, with 9 positions matching TRBD1. Germline trimming cut 6 bases from V and 2 bases from J; bases unmatched to any gene: 17. CDR3 length: 17 residues. CDR1 and CDR2 from the germline V gene are SQVTM and ANQGSEA. The CDR3 bases are TGCAGCGTAGAGGTGGGGACAGGGATAGCGGGCCCCTACGAGCAGTACTTC. This codes for CSVEVGTGIAGPYEQYF.